Each of the 2 T cell receptor beta chains below was sequenced from the same sample in a study of OX40 agonist ivuxolimab in advanced cancers. Using immunoSEQ multiplex PCR, the repertoire was profiled, and TCRdb retains in-frame clones only, with some absent. The repertoire holds roughly 56,000 clones, about 89% seen once, with about 0.77% in the top ten. The material was CD4+ or CD8+ T cells sorted from blood, obtained in a trial of the OX40 agonist ivuxolimab. The receptors here all came from an adult with an advanced solid tumor such as melanoma, head and neck, liver or kidney cancer.

This chain uses TRBV18 with TRBJ2-1; 14 bases are a match to TRBD2. From germline, CDR1 is KGHSH and CDR2 LQKENI. The CDR3 sequence is 17 residues long. V lost 3 bases and J lost 9; bases outside the gene matches: 10. In nucleotides, the CDR3 is TGTGCCAGCTCACCCCGAATCCCGGGACTAGCGGGAGCTGAGCAGTTCTTC. It yields the protein CASSPRIPGLAGAEQFF.

The chain carries TRBV4-1 and TRBJ2-1; TRBD1 might be the D (5 bases). CDR1 and CDR2 (germline): MGHRA, YSYEKL. The ends were cut back, 1 base at V and 6 bases at J, with 16 bases in the middle. The CDR3 loop spans 16 amino acids. The DNA for the CDR3 is TGCGCCAGCAGCCAAGGGTTAATGTCAGGGTTCAATGAGCAGTTCTTC. Translating gives CASSQGLMSGFNEQFF.